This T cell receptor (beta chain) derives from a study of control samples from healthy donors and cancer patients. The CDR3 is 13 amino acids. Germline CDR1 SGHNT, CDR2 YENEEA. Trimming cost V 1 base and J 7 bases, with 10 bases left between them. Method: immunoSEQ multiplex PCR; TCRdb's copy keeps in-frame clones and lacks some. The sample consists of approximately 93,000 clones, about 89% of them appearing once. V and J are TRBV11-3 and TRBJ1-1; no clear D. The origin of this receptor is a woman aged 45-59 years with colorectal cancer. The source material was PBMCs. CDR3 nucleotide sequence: TGTGCCAGCAGCTTAGCGGGAGCCCGTGAAGCTTTCTTT. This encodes CASSLAGAREAFF. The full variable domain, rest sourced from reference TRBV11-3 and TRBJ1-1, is EAGVVQSPRYKIIEKKQPVAFWCNPISGHNTLYWYLQNLGQGPELLIRYENEEAVDDSQLPKDRFSAERLKGVDSTLKIQPAELGDSAVYLCASSLAGAREAFFGQGTRLTVV.